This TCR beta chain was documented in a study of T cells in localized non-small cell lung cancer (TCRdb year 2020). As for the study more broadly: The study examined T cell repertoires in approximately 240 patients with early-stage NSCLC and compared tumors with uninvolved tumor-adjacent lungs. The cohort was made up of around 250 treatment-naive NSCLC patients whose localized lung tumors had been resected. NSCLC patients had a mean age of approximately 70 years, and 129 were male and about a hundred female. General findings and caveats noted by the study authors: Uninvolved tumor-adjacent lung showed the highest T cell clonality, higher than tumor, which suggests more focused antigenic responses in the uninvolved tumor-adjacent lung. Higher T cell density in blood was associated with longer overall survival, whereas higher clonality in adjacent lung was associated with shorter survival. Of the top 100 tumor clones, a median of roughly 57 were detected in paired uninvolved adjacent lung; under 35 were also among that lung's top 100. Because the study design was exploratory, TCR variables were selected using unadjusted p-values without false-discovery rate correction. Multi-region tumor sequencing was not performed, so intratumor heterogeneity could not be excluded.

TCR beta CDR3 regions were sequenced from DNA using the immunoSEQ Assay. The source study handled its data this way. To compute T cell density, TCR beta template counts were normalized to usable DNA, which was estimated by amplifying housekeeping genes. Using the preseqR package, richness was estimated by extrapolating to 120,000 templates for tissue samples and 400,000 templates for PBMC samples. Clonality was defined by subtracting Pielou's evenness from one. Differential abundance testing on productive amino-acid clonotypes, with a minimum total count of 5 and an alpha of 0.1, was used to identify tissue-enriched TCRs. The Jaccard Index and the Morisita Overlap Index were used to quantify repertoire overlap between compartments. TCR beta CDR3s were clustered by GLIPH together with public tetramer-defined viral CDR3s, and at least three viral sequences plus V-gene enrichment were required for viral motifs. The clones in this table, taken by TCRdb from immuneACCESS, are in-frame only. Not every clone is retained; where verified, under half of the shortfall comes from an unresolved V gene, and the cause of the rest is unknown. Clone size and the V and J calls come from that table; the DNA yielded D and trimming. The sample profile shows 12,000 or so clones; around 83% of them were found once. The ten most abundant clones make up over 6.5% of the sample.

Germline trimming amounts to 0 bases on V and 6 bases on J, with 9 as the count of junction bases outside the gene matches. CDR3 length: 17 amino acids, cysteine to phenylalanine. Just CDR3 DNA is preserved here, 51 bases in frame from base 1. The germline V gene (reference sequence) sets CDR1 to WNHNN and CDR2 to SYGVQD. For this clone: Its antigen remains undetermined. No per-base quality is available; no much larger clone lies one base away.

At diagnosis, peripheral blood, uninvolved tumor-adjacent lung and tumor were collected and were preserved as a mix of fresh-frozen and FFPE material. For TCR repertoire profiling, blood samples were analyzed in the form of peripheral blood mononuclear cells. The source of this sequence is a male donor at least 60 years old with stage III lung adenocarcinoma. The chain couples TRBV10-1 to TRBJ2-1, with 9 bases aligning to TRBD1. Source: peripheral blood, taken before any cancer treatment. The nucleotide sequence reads TGCGCCAGCAGTGAGTCGGGGCAGGGACAGGGCGCCAATGAGCAGTTCTTC. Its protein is CASSESGQGQGANEQFF.